The 23 T cell receptor beta chains listed next were all sequenced from one sample in a study of blood T cells in healthy people across ages. The authors ran a second PCR of 7 to 11 cycles using a sample-barcoded 5' primer and a J-beta primer mix. TCRdb re-called the 5' RACE reads through MiXCR, storing one row per CDR3 protein. The sample includes about 580,000 distinct CDR3 sequences, under 55% of them seen just once. Sequences were obtained from blood. These receptors all stem from a man aged 80 or over in good health.

This clonotype was detected a few times. V is TRBV2 and J is TRBJ2-7; TRBD2 matches at 7 bases. Trimming removed 5 bases from V and 6 bases from J; junction bases left unmatched: 4. The germline CDR1 and CDR2 sequences are SNHLY and FYNNEI. The CDR3 is made up of 12 amino acids. The CDR3 loop reads CASSSSGLEQYF. CDR3 nucleotides: TGTGCCAGCAGTTCTAGCGGCCTCGAGCAGTACTTC. Supplemented by reference TRBV2 and TRBJ2-7, the full variable domain reads EPEVTQTPSHQVTQMGQEVILRCVPISNHLYFYWYRQILGQKVEFLVSFYNNEISEKSEIFDDQFSVERPDGSNFTLKIRSTKLEDSAMYFCASSSSGLEQYFGPGTRLTVT.

The V and J genes are TRBV4-3 and TRBJ1-1; a possible D gene is TRBD1 (6 bases). CDR1 LGHNA and CDR2 YSLEER come from the germline V gene. Between the trimmed V and J ends, which lost 6 bases and 3 bases, there was a span of 17 bases. This CDR3 has 15 amino acids. CDR3 amino acids: CASSRLTGTDTEAFF. The CDR3, as DNA: TGCGCCAGCAGTCGTTTAACAGGGACCGACACTGAAGCTTTCTTT.

This chain links TRBV5-1 with TRBJ1-1; weak D call: TRBD1 (5 bases). The CDR3 is made up of 15 amino acids. CDR1 and CDR2 (germline): SGHRS, YFSETQ. V lost 0 bases, J lost 6 bases, and 15 bases lay in between. CDR3 DNA sequence: TGCGCCAGCAGCTTGGTCGGGGGGGTCGGAGCTGAAGCTTTCTTT. Amino acid sequence: CASSLVGGVGAEAFF.

This clonotype was counted only a few times. The chain recombines TRBV12-3 or TRBV12-4 with TRBJ1-5; D is possibly TRBD1 (5 bases). Trimming took off 1 base at V and 7 bases at J, with 14 bases between the two ends. The CDR3 extends over 15 amino acids. This chain's CDR3 is CASSLGGAGTQPQHF. The CDR3 nucleotides read TGTGCCAGCAGTTTAGGGGGTGCAGGGACCCAGCCCCAGCATTTT.

This sequence joins TRBV20-1 and TRBJ2-1, with 14 nucleotides matching TRBD2. The CDR3 is 14 residues long. Trimming removed 6 bases from V and 9 bases from J; junction bases left unmatched: 7. Looked up from germline, CDR1 is DFQATT and CDR2 is SNEGSKA (reference sequence). This CDR3 reads CSARLAGGFSEQFF. The CDR3 DNA reads TGCAGTGCCCGACTAGCGGGAGGGTTCAGTGAGCAGTTCTTC.

This clonotype was observed a few times. The chain uses TRBV7-2 and TRBJ2-1; D is perhaps TRBD2 (7 bases). V lost 6 bases and J lost 0, with 12 bases in between. The CDR3 extends over 15 amino acids. Per germline, CDR1 SGHTA and CDR2 FQGNSA. The DNA for the CDR3 is TGTGCCAGCAGAGTAGGGGGGGGCTCCTACAATGAGCAGTTCTTC. This translates into CASRVGGGSYNEQFF.

This clonotype was recorded many times. The chain joins TRBV6-5 to TRBJ2-3; 9 nucleotides line up with TRBD1. From germline, CDR1 is MNHEY and CDR2 SVGAGI. J gave up 3 bases and V 8 bases, and 6 bases lay outside the gene matches. The CDR3 runs 14 residues. The CDR3 DNA follows: TGTGCCAGCTCCTGGGACAGGGCTACAGATACGCAGTATTTT. Protein: CASSWDRATDTQYF.

The chain is built from TRBV7-9 and TRBJ1-1, with D possibly being TRBD1 (5 bases). Trimming left V 2 bases short and J 5 bases short, with 15 bases between. Germline V lookup: CDR1 SEHNR, CDR2 FQNEAQ (reference sequence). This CDR3 contains 15 residues. The CDR3 nucleotides are TGTGCCAGCAGCTTAAACGGAGGGGCTGTAACTGAAGCTTTCTTT. It translates to CASSLNGGAVTEAFF.

V is TRBV3-1 and J is TRBJ1-2; no reliable D call. This CDR3 has 12 residues. The ends were cut back, 1 base at V and 8 bases at J, with 8 bases in the middle. Germline CDR1 LGHDT, CDR2 YNNKEL (reference sequence). The CDR3 nucleotides are TGTGCCAGCAGCCAAGCCCCCGACGGCTACACCTTC. Its translation: CASSQAPDGYTF.

The table lists this clonotype with a few counts. The V gene is TRBV10-3, the J gene TRBJ2-3, with TRBD1 matching 8 bases. This CDR3 has 12 amino acids. The V and J ends lost 8 bases and 6 bases, in that order; junction bases with no gene match: 4. From germline, CDR1 is ENHRY and CDR2 SYGVKD. CDR3 amino acids: CAISNRGDTQYF. CDR3 nucleotides: TGTGCCATCTCCAACAGGGGGGATACGCAGTATTTT.

This chain connects TRBV12-3 or TRBV12-4 to TRBJ1-6; unclear D gene. V was cut by 1 base and J by 7 bases, with 8 bases left in between. The CDR3 runs 14 residues. The CDR3 DNA is TGTGCCAGCAGTTTAGGCAGAGAAAATTCACCCCTCCACTTT. It is translated as CASSLGRENSPLHF.

This chain connects TRBV2 to TRBJ2-7; tentatively, D is TRBD1 (5 bases). Trimming shortened V by 1 base and J by 5 bases, and 15 bases separated the two germline ends. The CDR3 contains 15 residues. CDR1 and CDR2 (germline): SNHLY, FYNNEI. The CDR3 sequence: CASSEEAARAHEQYF. CDR3 DNA sequence: TGTGCCAGCAGTGAAGAGGCCGCCAGGGCACACGAGCAGTACTTC. Complete variable domain (other parts from reference TRBV2 and TRBJ2-7): EPEVTQTPSHQVTQMGQEVILRCVPISNHLYFYWYRQILGQKVEFLVSFYNNEISEKSEIFDDQFSVERPDGSNFTLKIRSTKLEDSAMYFCASSEEAARAHEQYFGPGTRLTVT.

The rearrangement joins TRBV7-2 to TRBJ2-3, with 7 bases fitting TRBD2. Losses at the gene ends were 1 base for V and 6 bases for J; bases not matched to a gene: 10. In germline, CDR1 is SGHTA, CDR2 FQGNSA. This CDR3 has 16 amino acids. Here the CDR3 DNA reads TGTGCCAGCAGCTTAGTCGGCGGGATGGGAGGGGATACGCAGTATTTT. Translating it yields CASSLVGGMGGDTQYF. Full variable domain (outside the CDR3, taken from reference TRBV7-2 and TRBJ2-3): GAGVSQSPSNKVTEKGKDVELRCDPISGHTALYWYRQSLGQGLEFLIYFQGNSAPDKSGLPSDRFSAERTGGSVSTLTIQRTQQEDSAVYLCASSLVGGMGGDTQYFGPGTRLTVL.

The chain employs TRBV9 and TRBJ2-3; 7 bases match TRBD2. The CDR3 covers 13 residues. The J segment lost 8 bases and the V segment lost 3 bases, leaving 6 bases of the junction unmatched. CDR1 and CDR2 (germline): SGDLS, YYNGEE. This chain's CDR3 is CASSAPAGVTQYF. The CDR3 DNA reads TGTGCCAGCAGCGCCCCCGCGGGGGTTACGCAGTATTTT.

This clonotype was recorded a few times. The chain uses TRBV28 and TRBJ2-1; tentatively, D is TRBD1 or TRBD2 (6 bases each). V was shortened by 5 bases and J by 0 bases, with 14 bases between the two germline ends. Germline loops: CDR1 MDHEN, CDR2 SYDVKM. The CDR3 consists of 16 residues. CDR3: CASSIRGGSSYNEQFF. Here the CDR3 DNA reads TGTGCCAGCAGTATCCGAGGGGGGAGCTCCTACAATGAGCAGTTCTTC.

The CDR3 DNA reads as TGTGCCAGCAGCTTAGTCTCGCCAGGCCTGTTTAGGTATGAGCAGTTCTTC. This codes for CASSLVSPGLFRYEQFF. The V call is TRBV11-2, the J call TRBJ2-1; unclear D gene. The CDR3 length is 17 residues. CDR1 is SGHAT and CDR2 is FQNNGV in the germline V gene. Trimming cost V 1 base and J 8 bases, with 21 bases left between them. The whole variable domain, filled in from reference TRBV11-2 and TRBJ2-1, reads EAGVAQSPRYKIIEKRQSVAFWCNPISGHATLYWYQQILGQGPKLLIQFQNNGVVDDSQLPKDRFSAERLKGVDSTLKIQPAKLEDSAVYLCASSLVSPGLFRYEQFFGPGTRLTVL.

This clonotype was counted only a few times. The J gene is TRBJ2-1, the V gene TRBV5-1; the match to TRBD2 covers 8 bases. This CDR3 is 16 amino acids long. CDR1 and CDR2 from the germline V gene are SGHRS and YFSETQ. The ends lost 2 bases at V and 6 bases at J; junction bases unmatched: 10. For the CDR3, the DNA is TGCGCCAGCAGCTTAATATCCGGGAGGGCCGTCAATGAGCAGTTCTTC. This gives the protein CASSLISGRAVNEQFF.

This clonotype was seen repeatedly, ten times or more. This sequence joins TRBV6-6 and TRBJ2-7; 8 positions agree with TRBD1. CDR1 and CDR2 from the germline V gene are MNHNY and SVGAGI (reference sequence). CDR3 length: 15 residues. V was clipped by 6 bases and J by 6 bases; unmatched bases: 13. CDR3 sequence: CASRMQGAFGSEQYF. The CDR3, as DNA: TGTGCCAGCAGAATGCAGGGGGCATTCGGCTCCGAGCAGTACTTC.

The V call is TRBV3-1, the J call TRBJ2-5, with 9 bases matching TRBD1. V was pared by 2 bases and J by 2 bases, with 6 bases of the junction left unmatched. Germline V lookup: CDR1 LGHDT, CDR2 YNNKEL (reference sequence). The CDR3 sequence is 16 residues long. The CDR3 loop reads CASSQYRGTGQETQYF. The CDR3 nucleotides read TGTGCCAGCAGCCAATACCGCGGGACAGGGCAAGAGACCCAGTACTTC.

With respect to this clonotype: This may stem from a read error, because a much larger clone lies one nucleotide away. The chain recombines TRBV7-9 with TRBJ1-2; D is perhaps TRBD1 (5 bases). Germline V lookup: CDR1 SEHNR, CDR2 FQNEAQ (reference sequence). This CDR3 is 14 amino acids long. The ends were cut back, 5 bases at V and 6 bases at J, with 16 bases in the middle. CDR3 coding DNA: TGTGCCAGCAGCACCCCGGGACGGGGTGATGGCTACACCTTC. It translates to CASSTPGRGDGYTF.

This sequence joins TRBV4-1 and TRBJ2-2; D is uncertain. V dropped 3 bases and J dropped 1 base, with 6 bases sitting between them. CDR1 and CDR2 from the germline V gene are MGHRA and YSYEKL. The CDR3 contains 14 residues. The CDR3 sequence: CASSHNQNTGELFF. CDR3 DNA: TGCGCCAGCAGCCACAACCAGAACACCGGGGAGCTGTTTTTT.

This clonotype was counted between two and nine times. CDR3 coding DNA: TGTGCCAGCAGTTATACCGGGACTAGCGGCCAAGAGACCCAGTACTTC. Translation: CASSYTGTSGQETQYF. This sequence joins TRBV7-2 and TRBJ2-5, with 11 bases fitting TRBD2. CDR3 length: 16 amino acids. The germline V gene encodes CDR1 SGHTA and CDR2 FQGNSA. V lost 6 bases to trimming and J lost 1 base; unmatched junction nucleotides: 7.

The chain recombines TRBV7-2 with TRBJ1-5, with a possible D match to TRBD1 (5 bases). This CDR3 contains 14 residues. CDR1 is SGHTA and CDR2 is FQGNSA in the germline V gene. Trimming shortened V by 1 base and J by 5 bases, and 9 bases separated the two germline ends. The DNA of the CDR3 is TGTGCCAGCAGCTTAGGAGGGGTCGATCAGCCCCAGCATTTT. It translates to CASSLGGVDQPQHF.